The 27 T cell receptor beta chains listed next were all sequenced from one sample in a study of T-cell reconstitution after alpha-beta-depleted transplantation in children. Molecular barcoding with unique molecular identifiers was used for the TCRbeta library. TCRdb fed the PCR reads into MiXCR, producing one record per CDR3 protein. This table has about 200,000 distinct CDR3 sequences, 5% to 7.5% appearing once. Source: PBMCs, taken before TCRalphabeta/CD19-depleted stem cell transplant. The source of these receptors is a girl younger than two with combined immunodeficiency, due to receive a stem cell transplant.

This clonotype was observed many times. The genes are TRBV29-1 and TRBJ1-5; 7 bases line up with TRBD1. The V gene end was trimmed by 4 bases and the J gene end by 4 bases; junction bases not matched to a gene: 7. CDR3 length: 14 residues. The germline gives CDR1 SQVTM, CDR2 ANQGSEA. CDR3 in DNA: TGCAGCGTTGGACAACAGGGGCCAAATCAGCCCCAGCATTTT. It is translated as CSVGQQGPNQPQHF.

This chain uses TRBV7-2 with TRBJ2-5; 9 bases map to TRBD2. With V trimmed by 5 bases and J by 5 bases, 12 bases remained unmatched. This CDR3 is 16 amino acids long. Germline V CDR1 and CDR2: SGHTA, FQGNSA. In DNA form, the CDR3 reads TGTGCCAGCAGCCCCCGGTCTAGCGGGGTTTGGGAGACCCAGTACTTC. Amino acid sequence: CASSPRSSGVWETQYF.

The table lists this clonotype with many counts. This rearrangement joins TRBV29-1 to TRBJ2-7; no clear D. CDR1 is SQVTM and CDR2 is ANQGSEA in the germline V gene. V was shortened by 4 bases and J by 0 bases, with 10 bases between the two germline ends. This CDR3 region has 13 residues. CDR3 amino acids: CSVVSGPSYEQYF. CDR3 nucleotide sequence: TGCAGCGTTGTGTCGGGCCCCTCCTACGAGCAGTACTTC.

There are a few counts of this clonotype. J is TRBJ1-5 and V is TRBV7-6; TRBD1 might be the D (6 bases). CDR1 is SGHVS, CDR2 FNYEAQ, per germline. The CDR3 consists of 15 residues. V was clipped by 5 bases and J by 6 bases, with 17 bases between them. This CDR3 is CASSPRRGVVQPQHF. For the CDR3, the DNA is TGTGCCAGCAGCCCCCGTAGGGGGGTCGTTCAGCCCCAGCATTTT.

This clonotype has at least ten counts. CDR3 sequence: CAISEGDSYGYTF. DNA of the CDR3: TGTGCCATCAGTGAGGGGGATAGCTATGGCTACACCTTC. This sequence joins TRBV10-3 and TRBJ1-2; D not resolved. CDR1 and CDR2 from the germline V gene are ENHRY and SYGVKD. V lost 2 bases and J 4 bases, leaving 8 bases between the germline ends. The CDR3 covers 13 residues.

This clonotype appeared many times. The chain recombines TRBV7-8 with TRBJ2-1, with no clear D. In germline, CDR1 is SGHVS, CDR2 FQNEAQ. V lost 8 bases and J 1 base, leaving 21 bases between the germline ends. The CDR3 totals 17 residues. CDR3 protein: CASHPRRWQRSYNEQFF. The CDR3 bases are TGTGCCAGCCATCCCCGAAGATGGCAGAGATCCTACAATGAGCAGTTCTTC.

In this sample, this clonotype turned up many times. V and J are TRBV18 and TRBJ2-1; D gene uncertain. CDR1 and CDR2 (germline): KGHSH, LQKENI. V was clipped by 4 bases and J by 3 bases, with 10 bases between them. The CDR3 has 14 amino acids. CDR3 region: CASSLGPIYNEQFF. In DNA, the CDR3 is TGTGCCAGCTCACTCGGCCCAATCTACAATGAGCAGTTCTTC.

This clonotype showed up many times. J is TRBJ2-2 and V is TRBV4-2; D is possibly TRBD1 or TRBD2 (7 bases each). The germline CDR1 and CDR2 sequences are LGHNA and YNFKEQ. V lost 0 bases to trimming and J lost 6 bases, with 17 bases between them. This CDR3 has 17 residues. In nucleotides, the CDR3 is TGTGCCAGCAGCCAAGATCCGCAGGGGGGGAGTCCCGGGGAGCTGTTTTTT. The encoded protein is CASSQDPQGGSPGELFF.

This clonotype showed up many times. CDR3 bases: TGCAGTGCTACGCCGGGACTCCTAGGTTATGCAGATACGCAGTATTTT. This encodes CSATPGLLGYADTQYF. The chain combines TRBV20-1 with TRBJ2-3, with D possibly TRBD2 on 6 matching bases. CDR1 DFQATT and CDR2 SNEGSKA come from the germline V gene (reference sequence). This CDR3 comprises 16 residues. With 4 bases removed from V and 4 bases from J, the gap between germline ends came to 21 bases.

This clonotype was found a few times. The CDR3 sequence: CASRLAGDYNEQFF. The CDR3 region has the DNA TGTGCAAGTCGACTAGCGGGGGACTACAATGAGCAGTTCTTC. This chain connects TRBV19 to TRBJ2-1, with 12 nucleotides matching TRBD2. The length of the CDR3 is 14 residues. From germline, CDR1 is LNHDA and CDR2 SQIVND (reference sequence).

The chain joins TRBV12-3 or TRBV12-4 to TRBJ2-3, with 7 nucleotides matching TRBD1. This CDR3 region has 12 residues. V lost 7 bases and J lost 10; bases outside the gene matches: 8. The DNA of the CDR3 is TGTGCCAGCACCTCCGGGACAGTTCCGCAGTATTTT. Its protein product is CASTSGTVPQYF.

This chain connects TRBV3-1 to TRBJ2-7; perhaps TRBD1 as D (5 bases). The CDR3 contains 15 residues. CDR1 and CDR2 from the germline V gene are LGHDT and YNNKEL (reference sequence). V was pared by 3 bases and J by 1 base, with 13 bases between. CDR3 in amino acids: CASSHGHHASYEQYF. The CDR3 bases are TGTGCCAGCAGCCACGGACATCACGCGTCCTACGAGCAGTACTTC.

There are a few counts of this clonotype. This chain joins TRBV2 and TRBJ2-1, with unresolved D. The V gene lost 4 bases and the J gene lost 16 bases, with 11 bases spanning the gap. Germline CDR1 reads SNHLY; CDR2 reads FYNNEI. This CDR3 is 10 amino acids long. CDR3 loop: CASSGRKEFF. The CDR3 DNA is TGTGCCAGCAGTGGACGGAAAGAATTCTTC.

The V and J genes are TRBV6-5 and TRBJ1-2; D perhaps matches TRBD1 (6 bases). Germline V gives CDR1 MNHEY, CDR2 SVGAGI. The CDR3 has 13 amino acids. Trimming took 0 bases from V and 6 from J, leaving 8 bases between them. CDR3 protein: CASSYSRGNGYTF. The CDR3 DNA follows: TGTGCCAGCAGTTACTCCAGGGGTAATGGCTACACCTTC.

In this sample, this clonotype turned up many times. V and J are TRBV5-6 and TRBJ2-7, with D perhaps being TRBD1 or TRBD2 (5 bases each). Per the germline V gene, CDR1 is SGHDT and CDR2 is YYEEEE. Trimming removed 7 bases from V and 3 bases from J, with 17 bases in between. This CDR3 is built from 14 residues. CDR3 loop: CASSLLGVGYEQYF. The CDR3, as DNA: TGTGCCAGCTCCCTATTGGGGGTGGGCTACGAGCAGTACTTC.

This clonotype was seen repeatedly, ten times or more. V and J are TRBV6-1 and TRBJ2-1; the D is unclear. Trimming pared 6 bases from V and 3 bases from J, leaving 12 bases between. CDR1 and CDR2 from the germline V gene are MNHNS and SASEGT. This CDR3 is 14 amino acids long. As DNA, the CDR3 is TGTGCCAGCAGGATTAGGAGTTTCTACAATGAGCAGTTCTTC. Protein: CASRIRSFYNEQFF.

The rearrangement joins TRBV4-2 to TRBJ1-2; D unresolved. The CDR3 is 13 amino acids. Germline-derived CDR1 and CDR2 are LGHNA and YNFKEQ. Trimming took 9 bases from V and 3 from J, leaving 14 bases between them. The CDR3: CARGYGPDYGYTF. Written as DNA, the CDR3 is TGTGCCAGGGGCTACGGACCTGACTATGGCTACACCTTC.

This clonotype was observed many times. The gene calls are TRBV15 and TRBJ2-7; 7 bases map to TRBD1. CDR1 is LNHNV, CDR2 YYDKDF, per germline (reference sequence). V shed 0 bases, J shed 4 bases, and the junction held 6 bases outside the gene matches. The CDR3 is 15 amino acids. Written as DNA, the CDR3 is TGTGCCACCAGCAGAGATTCACTCAGGGGGTACGAGCAGTACTTC. It encodes CATSRDSLRGYEQYF. Variable domain in full (rest from reference TRBV15 and TRBJ2-7): DAMVIQNPRYQVTQFGKPVTLSCSQTLNHNVMYWYQQKSSQAPKLLFHYYDKDFNNEADTPDNFQSRRPNTSFCFLDIRSPGLGDTAMYLCATSRDSLRGYEQYFGPGTRLTVT.

In this sample, this clonotype turned up many times. CDR3 loop: CSVEGTTTAMETYNEQFF. Here the CDR3 DNA reads TGCAGCGTTGAAGGAACTACGACAGCGATGGAGACCTACAATGAGCAGTTCTTC. The chain carries TRBV29-1 and TRBJ2-1; possible D gene TRBD1, 5 bases. Trimming took 1 base from V and 2 from J, leaving 21 bases between them. The CDR3 runs 18 residues. From germline, CDR1 is SQVTM and CDR2 ANQGSEA.

This clonotype showed up many times. The chain links TRBV11-2 to TRBJ2-1; 7 bases map to TRBD2. The germline gives CDR1 SGHAT, CDR2 FQNNGV. J was trimmed by 5 bases and V by 2 bases; bases with no gene match: 9. The CDR3 totals 16 residues. CDR3 amino acids: CASSLWLGRENNEQFF. CDR3 DNA: TGTGCCAGCAGCTTATGGTTAGGGCGGGAGAACAATGAGCAGTTCTTC. Together with reference TRBV11-2 and TRBJ2-1, the CDR3 gives the full variable domain: EAGVAQSPRYKIIEKRQSVAFWCNPISGHATLYWYQQILGQGPKLLIQFQNNGVVDDSQLPKDRFSAERLKGVDSTLKIQPAKLEDSAVYLCASSLWLGRENNEQFFGPGTRLTVL.

The rearrangement links TRBV28 to TRBJ2-1, with D perhaps matching TRBD2 (5 bases). The V gene's germline CDR1 is MDHEN and CDR2 SYDVKM. The CDR3 runs to 16 residues. The V end lost 5 bases, the J end lost 0 bases, and 14 bases lay between the germline ends. CDR3 region: CASSAPGMGSYNEQFF. CDR3 sequence (DNA): TGTGCCAGCAGTGCCCCGGGGATGGGCTCCTACAATGAGCAGTTCTTC.

This clonotype was observed at least ten times. The V and J genes are TRBV28 and TRBJ2-3, with 14 bases that match TRBD2. Germline CDR1 MDHEN, CDR2 SYDVKM. The CDR3 length is 22 residues. With V trimmed by 1 base and J by 0 bases, 15 bases remained unmatched. CDR3 DNA sequence: TGTGCCAGCAGTTTATACTCCGGGGGACTAGCGGGGGAGCATCTTAGCACAGATACGCAGTATTTT. It translates to CASSLYSGGLAGEHLSTDTQYF. Based on the CDR3 plus reference TRBV28 and TRBJ2-3, the full variable domain is DVKVTQSSRYLVKRTGEKVFLECVQDMDHENMFWYRQDPGLGLRLIYFSYDVKMKEKGDIPEGYSVSREKKERFSLILESASTNQTSMYLCASSLYSGGLAGEHLSTDTQYFGPGTRLTVL.

The sample holds many counts of this clonotype. This chain connects TRBV3-1 to TRBJ2-7; a possible D gene is TRBD1 (5 bases). Germline V CDR1 and CDR2: LGHDT, YNNKEL (reference sequence). Between the trimmed V and J ends, which lost 2 bases and 3 bases, there was a span of 11 bases. The CDR3 runs 14 residues. CDR3 amino acids: CASSQSDTGYEQYF. The CDR3 nucleotides are TGTGCCAGCAGCCAATCGGACACTGGCTACGAGCAGTACTTC.

This clonotype came up many times. The V and J genes are TRBV5-4 and TRBJ2-1, with D unclear. In germline, CDR1 is SGHNT, CDR2 YYREEE (reference sequence). The V end lost 1 base, the J end lost 3 bases, and 5 bases lay between the germline ends. The CDR3 has 13 amino acids. The CDR3 DNA follows: TGTGCCAGCAGCTTGACTGGCTACAATGAGCAGTTCTTC. Protein: CASSLTGYNEQFF.

The gene calls are TRBV5-1 and TRBJ2-5; D is ambiguous. Trimming stripped 5 bases from V and 2 bases from J, with 1 base between. From germline, CDR1 is SGHRS and CDR2 YFSETQ. The CDR3 is 10 residues long. The CDR3 DNA reads as TGCGCCAGCAGGCAAGAGACCCAGTACTTC. As protein: CASRQETQYF.

This clonotype was observed at least ten times. J is TRBJ2-7 and V is TRBV28; D perhaps matches TRBD1 (5 bases). V was clipped by 1 base and J by 3 bases, with 16 bases between them. The CDR3 contains 16 residues. From germline, CDR1 is MDHEN and CDR2 SYDVKM. The CDR3 loop reads CASSLYRAGSHYEQYF. The CDR3 DNA sequence: TGTGCCAGCAGTTTATATCGGGCAGGGTCCCACTACGAGCAGTACTTC.

This clonotype was recorded many times. The genes are TRBV7-9 and TRBJ2-3, with 9 nucleotides matching TRBD2. Germline V gene lookup returns CDR1 SEHNR and CDR2 FQNEAQ (reference sequence). Trimming took 10 bases from V and 3 from J; bases not matched to a gene: 17. CDR3 length equals 17 residues. CDR3 nucleotide sequence: TGTGCCACCATTTTCCTACTAGCGGGTCAAGCGACAGATACGCAGTATTTT. Its protein is CATIFLLAGQATDTQYF.